Below, 10 T cell receptor beta chains from the same sample are listed, as sequenced in a study of graft-versus-host responses after intestinal transplantation. Sequenced by immunoSEQ multiplex PCR; TCRdb stores in-frame clones only, minus some. The sample carries approximately 90,000 clones, roughly 80% recorded once. No cognate antigen is known for these TCRs. Specimen: unstimulated CD4+ T cells sorted from spleen or lymph node cells, collected before intestinal transplant. These receptors were taken from a human donor who received an intestinal transplant.

The chain links TRBV18 to TRBJ2-3; 11 bases line up with TRBD1. V was pared by 3 bases and J by 4 bases, with 3 bases of the junction left unmatched. This CDR3 comprises 15 residues. CDR1 is KGHSH, CDR2 LQKENI, per germline. The CDR3 reads CASSPRTGGSDTQYF. CDR3 coding DNA: TGTGCCAGCTCACCGAGGACAGGGGGCTCAGATACGCAGTATTTT.

By sample share, this clone is medium-sized. This specimen includes other DNA sequences encoding the same CDR3. The chain has TRBV9 and TRBJ1-3, with D hard to call. Trimming stripped 0 bases from V and 0 bases from J, with 7 bases between. From germline, CDR1 is SGDLS and CDR2 YYNGEE. The CDR3 has 15 residues. DNA of the CDR3: TGTGCCAGCAGCGTAGACCACAGCTCTGGAAACACCATATATTTT. Protein product: CASSVDHSSGNTIYF.

J is TRBJ1-5 and V is TRBV6-5, with a tentative D call TRBD1 (6 bases). The V and J ends lost 5 bases and 8 bases respectively, with 10 bases between them. Germline V lookup: CDR1 MNHEY, CDR2 SVGAGI. The CDR3 is 12 amino acids. Here the CDR3 reads CASSPTGEPQHF. CDR3 nucleotides: TGTGCCAGCAGTCCGACAGGTGAGCCCCAGCATTTT.

This chain connects TRBV6-5 to TRBJ2-2; perhaps TRBD1 as D (5 bases). The V end lost 2 bases, the J end lost 1 base, and 8 bases lay between the germline ends. This CDR3 is built from 15 residues. Germline CDR1 MNHEY, CDR2 SVGAGI. CDR3 sequence reads: CASSYDRGNTGELFF. CDR3 DNA sequence: TGTGCCAGCAGTTACGATAGGGGGAACACCGGGGAGCTGTTTTTT.

The CDR3 nucleotides read TGTGCCAGCAGCCCTGGACAGGGGGCTATAGGTACGCAGTATTTT. It yields the protein CASSPGQGAIGTQYF. This chain links TRBV7-6 with TRBJ2-3, with 11 bases fitting TRBD1. The germline V gene has CDR1 SGHVS and CDR2 FNYEAQ. V lost 5 bases to trimming and J lost 8 bases; unmatched junction nucleotides: 9. CDR3 length: 15 residues. Filled out from reference TRBV7-6 and TRBJ2-3, the complete variable domain reads GAGVSQSPRYKVTKRGQDVALRCDPISGHVSLYWYRQALGQGPEFLTYFNYEAQQDKSGLPNDRFSAERPEGSISTLTIQRTEQRDSAMYRCASSPGQGAIGTQYFGPGTRLTVL.

V gene TRBV4-1 combines with J gene TRBJ2-2; 7 bases align to TRBD1. The CDR3 contains 16 residues. Germline loops: CDR1 MGHRA, CDR2 YSYEKL. Trimming removed 4 bases from V and 4 bases from J; junction bases left unmatched: 9. The chain's CDR3 is CASSPMGAGGTGELFF. CDR3 coding DNA: TGCGCCAGCAGCCCCATGGGGGCAGGGGGCACCGGGGAGCTGTTTTTT.

V is TRBV5-1 and J is TRBJ2-2, with D possibly TRBD2 on 7 matching bases. Germline V gives CDR1 SGHRS, CDR2 YFSETQ. V dropped 1 base and J dropped 0 bases, with 10 bases sitting between them. There are 16 residues in the CDR3. CDR3 coding DNA: TGCGCCAGCAGCTTGTCGGGGGGCGCGAACACCGGGGAGCTGTTTTTT. Translating it yields CASSLSGGANTGELFF.

The J gene is TRBJ2-2, the V gene TRBV18; no firm D call. The germline V gene has CDR1 KGHSH and CDR2 LQKENI. V dropped 2 bases and J dropped 0 bases, with 4 bases sitting between them. This CDR3 is built from 14 residues. CDR3 region: CASSPAANTGELFF. In nucleotides, the CDR3 is TGTGCCAGCTCACCAGCGGCGAACACCGGGGAGCTGTTTTTT.

Here the CDR3 DNA reads TGTGCCAGCAGGGGGGGGGATAGGACTAATGAAAAACTGTTTTTT. It encodes CASRGGDRTNEKLFF. The rearrangement joins TRBV6-1 to TRBJ1-4; the D gene is possibly TRBD1 (5 bases). The CDR3 totals 15 residues. The germline V and J ends were trimmed by 6 bases and 2 bases, with 13 bases remaining between them. From germline, CDR1 is MNHNS and CDR2 SASEGT.

J is TRBJ2-2 and V is TRBV7-3, with D maybe TRBD2 (5 bases). The CDR3 extends over 15 amino acids. The V gene lost 2 bases and the J gene lost 7 bases, with 14 bases spanning the gap. Germline assignment: CDR1 SGHTA and CDR2 FQGTGA. CDR3 nucleotides: TGTGCCAGCAGCTTAGGCAGCTCCGGGATCGGGGAGCTGTTTTTT. It is translated as CASSLGSSGIGELFF.